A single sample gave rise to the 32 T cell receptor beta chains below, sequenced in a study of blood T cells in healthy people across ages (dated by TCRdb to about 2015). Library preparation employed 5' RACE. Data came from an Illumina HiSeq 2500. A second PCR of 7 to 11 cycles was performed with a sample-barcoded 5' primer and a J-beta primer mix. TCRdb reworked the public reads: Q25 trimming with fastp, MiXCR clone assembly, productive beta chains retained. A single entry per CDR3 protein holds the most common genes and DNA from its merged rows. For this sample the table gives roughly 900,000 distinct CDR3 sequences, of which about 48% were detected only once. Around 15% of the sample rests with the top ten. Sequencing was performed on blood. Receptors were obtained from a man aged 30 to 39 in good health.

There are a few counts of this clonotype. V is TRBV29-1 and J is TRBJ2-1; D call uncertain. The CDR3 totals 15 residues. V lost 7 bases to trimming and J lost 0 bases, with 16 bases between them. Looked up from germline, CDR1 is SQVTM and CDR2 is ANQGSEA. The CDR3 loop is CSARELTSSYNEQFF. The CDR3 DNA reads TGCAGCGCCCGAGAGCTCACGAGCTCCTACAATGAGCAGTTCTTC.

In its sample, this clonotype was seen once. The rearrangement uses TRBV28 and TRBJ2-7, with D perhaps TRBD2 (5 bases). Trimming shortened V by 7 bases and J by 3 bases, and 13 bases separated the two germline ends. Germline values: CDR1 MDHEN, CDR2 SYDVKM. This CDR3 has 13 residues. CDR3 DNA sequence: TGTGCCAGCAAGAACCTCGGGGTCTACGAGCAGTACTTC. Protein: CASKNLGVYEQYF.

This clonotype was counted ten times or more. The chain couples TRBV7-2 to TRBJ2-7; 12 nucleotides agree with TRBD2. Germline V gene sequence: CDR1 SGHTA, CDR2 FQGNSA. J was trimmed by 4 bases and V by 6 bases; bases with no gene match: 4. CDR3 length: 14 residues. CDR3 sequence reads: CASSATSGGYEQYF. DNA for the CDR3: TGTGCCAGCAGTGCTACTAGCGGGGGGTACGAGCAGTACTTC.

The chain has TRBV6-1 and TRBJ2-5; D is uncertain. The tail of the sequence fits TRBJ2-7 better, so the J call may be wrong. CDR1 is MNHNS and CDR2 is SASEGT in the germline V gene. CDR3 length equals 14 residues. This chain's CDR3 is CASSEQSFPHEQYF. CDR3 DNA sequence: TGTGCCAGCAGTGAACAGAGTTTCCCCCACGAGCAGTACTTC.

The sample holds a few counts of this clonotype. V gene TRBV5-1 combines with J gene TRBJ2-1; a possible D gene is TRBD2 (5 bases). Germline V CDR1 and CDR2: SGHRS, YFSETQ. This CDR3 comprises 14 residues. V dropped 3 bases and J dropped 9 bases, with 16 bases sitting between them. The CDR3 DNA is TGCGCCAGCAGCTCCGCGGGCAGTTTGGGTGAGCAGTTCTTC. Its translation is CASSSAGSLGEQFF.

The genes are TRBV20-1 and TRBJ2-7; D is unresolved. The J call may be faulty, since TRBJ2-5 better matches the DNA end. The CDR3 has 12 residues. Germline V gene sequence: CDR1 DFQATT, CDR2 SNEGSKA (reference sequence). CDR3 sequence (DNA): TGCAGTGCTAGAGTTAGGGAAGAGACCCAGTACTTC. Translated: CSARVREETQYF.

In DNA form, the CDR3 reads TGTGCCAGCAGCCCCAGTGGGACTAGCGGGGGAGGGCTGTTTTTT. Amino acids: CASSPSGTSGGGLFF. V gene TRBV9 combines with J gene TRBJ2-2; 14 nucleotides match TRBD2. This CDR3 has 15 amino acids. With V trimmed by 4 bases and J by 13 bases, 9 bases remained unmatched. Germline lookup yields CDR1 SGDLS and CDR2 YYNGEE. Drawing the rest from reference TRBV9 and TRBJ2-2, the complete variable domain is DSGVTQTPKHLITATGQRVTLRCSPRSGDLSVYWYQQSLDQGLQFLIQYYNGEERAKGNILERFSAQQFPDLHSELNLSSLELGDSALYFCASSPSGTSGGGLFFGEGSRLTVL.

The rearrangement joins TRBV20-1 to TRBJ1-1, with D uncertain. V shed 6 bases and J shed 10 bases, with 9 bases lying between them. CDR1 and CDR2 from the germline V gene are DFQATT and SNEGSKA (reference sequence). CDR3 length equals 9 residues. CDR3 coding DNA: TGCAGTGCCTCTAGTGGAGCTTTCTTT. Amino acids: CSASSGAFF.

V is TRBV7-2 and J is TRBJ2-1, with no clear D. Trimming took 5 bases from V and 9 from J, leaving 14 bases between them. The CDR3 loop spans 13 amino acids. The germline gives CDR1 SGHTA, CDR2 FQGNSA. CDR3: CASSQDLMGEQFF. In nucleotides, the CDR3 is TGTGCCAGCAGCCAGGACCTCATGGGTGAGCAGTTCTTC.

The CDR3 protein is CASSQPTGPFWGEQYF. The CDR3 nucleotides are TGTGCCAGCAGCCAACCGACAGGACCCTTTTGGGGGGAGCAGTACTTC. The chain links TRBV3-1 to TRBJ2-7, with D possibly being TRBD1 (6 bases). Trimming pared 2 bases from V and 7 bases from J, leaving 21 bases between. CDR1 LGHDT and CDR2 YNNKEL come from the germline V gene (reference sequence). The CDR3 is 16 amino acids.

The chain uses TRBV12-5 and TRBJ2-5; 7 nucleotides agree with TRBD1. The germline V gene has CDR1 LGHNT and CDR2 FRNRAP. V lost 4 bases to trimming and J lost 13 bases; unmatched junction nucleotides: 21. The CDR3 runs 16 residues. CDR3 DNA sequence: TGTGCTAGTGGTTCTAACAGGGGAAAGGCCTACAATGAGCCGTACTTC. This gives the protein CASGSNRGKAYNEPYF.

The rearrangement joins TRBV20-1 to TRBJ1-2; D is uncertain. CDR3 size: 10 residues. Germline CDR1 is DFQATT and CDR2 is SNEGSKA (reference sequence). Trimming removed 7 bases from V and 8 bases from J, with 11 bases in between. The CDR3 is CSVQALGYTF. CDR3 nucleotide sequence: TGCAGTGTTCAGGCCCTAGGCTACACCTTC.

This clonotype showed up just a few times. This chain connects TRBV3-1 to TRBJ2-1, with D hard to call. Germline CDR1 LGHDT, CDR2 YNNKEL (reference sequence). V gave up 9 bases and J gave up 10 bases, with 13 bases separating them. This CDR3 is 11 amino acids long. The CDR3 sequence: CASGPDVEQFF. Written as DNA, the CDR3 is TGTGCCAGTGGCCCTGACGTGGAGCAGTTCTTC.

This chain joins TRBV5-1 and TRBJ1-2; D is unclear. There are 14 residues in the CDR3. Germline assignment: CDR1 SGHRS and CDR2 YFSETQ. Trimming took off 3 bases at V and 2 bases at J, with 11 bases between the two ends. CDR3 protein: CASSSPPENYGYTF. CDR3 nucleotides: TGCGCCAGCAGCTCCCCCCCGGAGAACTATGGCTACACCTTC.

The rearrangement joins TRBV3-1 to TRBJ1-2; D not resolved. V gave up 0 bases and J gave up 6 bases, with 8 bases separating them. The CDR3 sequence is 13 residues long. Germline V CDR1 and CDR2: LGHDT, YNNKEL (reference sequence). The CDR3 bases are TGTGCCAGCAGCCAAGAGCGGGCGGATGGCTACACCTTC. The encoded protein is CASSQERADGYTF.

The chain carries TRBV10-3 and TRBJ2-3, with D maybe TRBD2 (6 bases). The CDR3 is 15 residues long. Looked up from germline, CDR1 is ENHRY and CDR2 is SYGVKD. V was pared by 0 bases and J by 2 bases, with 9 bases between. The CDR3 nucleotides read TGTGCCATCAGTGAGTCGGGGGGAGCCACAGATACGCAGTATTTT. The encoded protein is CAISESGGATDTQYF.

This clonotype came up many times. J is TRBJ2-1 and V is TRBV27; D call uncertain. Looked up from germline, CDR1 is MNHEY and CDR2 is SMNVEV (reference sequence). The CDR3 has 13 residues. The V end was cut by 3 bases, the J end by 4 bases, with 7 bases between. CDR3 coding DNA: TGTGCCAGCAGTTTCGATGTTTACAATGAGCAGTTCTTC. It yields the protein CASSFDVYNEQFF.

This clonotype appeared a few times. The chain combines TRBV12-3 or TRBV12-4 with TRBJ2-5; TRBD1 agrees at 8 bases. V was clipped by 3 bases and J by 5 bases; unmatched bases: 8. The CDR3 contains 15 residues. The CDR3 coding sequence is TGTGCCAGCAGTTTCGCGACAGGGGTAGGGGAGACCCAGTACTTC. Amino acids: CASSFATGVGETQYF.

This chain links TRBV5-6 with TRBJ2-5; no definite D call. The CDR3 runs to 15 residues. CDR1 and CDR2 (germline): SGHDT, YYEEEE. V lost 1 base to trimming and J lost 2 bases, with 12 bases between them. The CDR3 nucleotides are TGTGCCAGCAGCTTGCGTAGGCTTCTACAAGAGACCCAGTACTTC. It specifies CASSLRRLLQETQYF.

The CDR3 is CSVDGGGFYNEQFF. As DNA, the CDR3 is TGCAGCGTTGATGGCGGGGGGTTCTACAATGAGCAGTTCTTC. J is TRBJ2-1 and V is TRBV29-1, with 8 positions matching TRBD2. Germline V gene lookup returns CDR1 SQVTM and CDR2 ANQGSEA. V trimming: 3 bases; J trimming: 3 bases; junction bases outside the gene matches: 4. The CDR3 spans 14 residues.

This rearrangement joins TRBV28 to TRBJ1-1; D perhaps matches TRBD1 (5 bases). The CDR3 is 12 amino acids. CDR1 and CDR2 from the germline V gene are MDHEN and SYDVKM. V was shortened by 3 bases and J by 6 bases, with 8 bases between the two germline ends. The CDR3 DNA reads TGTGCCAGCAGTTTGCCGGGGGCTGAAGCTTTCTTT. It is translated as CASSLPGAEAFF.

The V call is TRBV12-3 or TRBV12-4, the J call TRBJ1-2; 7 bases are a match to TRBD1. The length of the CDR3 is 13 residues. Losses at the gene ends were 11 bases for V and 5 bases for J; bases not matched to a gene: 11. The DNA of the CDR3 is TGTGCCTGCACCGAAGACAGGGTGTATGGCTACACCTTC. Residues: CACTEDRVYGYTF.

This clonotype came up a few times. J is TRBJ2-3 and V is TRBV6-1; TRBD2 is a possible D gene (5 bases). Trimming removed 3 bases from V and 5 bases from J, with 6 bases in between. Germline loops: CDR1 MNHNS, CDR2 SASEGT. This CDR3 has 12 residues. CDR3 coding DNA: TGTGCCAGCAGTGAGCGGGTAGATACGCAGTATTTT. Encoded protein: CASSERVDTQYF.

In DNA, the CDR3 is TGCAGTGCCCGCGGGGGGCGAAATGAGCAGTTCTTC. Amino acids: CSARGGRNEQFF. The V and J genes are TRBV20-1 and TRBJ2-1; 8 bases are a match to TRBD2. CDR3 length: 12 residues. Looked up from germline, CDR1 is DFQATT and CDR2 is SNEGSKA (reference sequence). Trimming at V came to 6 bases and at J to 7 bases, leaving 5 bases not matched to a gene.

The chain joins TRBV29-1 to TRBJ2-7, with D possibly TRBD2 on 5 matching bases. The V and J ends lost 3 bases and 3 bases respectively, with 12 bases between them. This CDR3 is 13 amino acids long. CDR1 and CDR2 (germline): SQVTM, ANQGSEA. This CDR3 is CSVEDGKGYEQYF. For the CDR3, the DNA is TGCAGCGTTGAGGACGGGAAAGGCTACGAGCAGTACTTC.

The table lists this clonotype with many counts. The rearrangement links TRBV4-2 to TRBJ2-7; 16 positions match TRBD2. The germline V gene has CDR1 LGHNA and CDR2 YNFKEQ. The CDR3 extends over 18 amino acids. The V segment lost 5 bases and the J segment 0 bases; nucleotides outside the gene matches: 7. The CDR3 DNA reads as TGTGCCAGCAGCAAACAGGGACTAGCGGGGGGGGGCTCCTACGAGCAGTACTTC. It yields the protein CASSKQGLAGGGSYEQYF.

CDR3 sequence (DNA): TGCGCCAGCAGCCAATCGACAGGGGCCGACACTGAAGCTTTCTTT. Protein: CASSQSTGADTEAFF. The chain combines TRBV4-1 with TRBJ1-1, with 8 nucleotides matching TRBD1. V was pared by 2 bases and J by 3 bases, with 5 bases of the junction left unmatched. CDR1 is MGHRA, CDR2 YSYEKL, per germline. This CDR3 spans 15 amino acids.

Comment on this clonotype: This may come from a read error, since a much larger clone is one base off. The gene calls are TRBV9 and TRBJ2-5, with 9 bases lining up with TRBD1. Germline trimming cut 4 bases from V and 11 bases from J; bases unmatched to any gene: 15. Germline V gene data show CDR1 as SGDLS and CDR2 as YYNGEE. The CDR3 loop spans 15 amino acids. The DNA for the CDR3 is TGTGCCAGCAGCCCCAAGGGTGGACAGGGGAAAGGGCAGTACTTC. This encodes CASSPKGGQGKGQYF. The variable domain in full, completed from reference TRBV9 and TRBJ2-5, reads DSGVTQTPKHLITATGQRVTLRCSPRSGDLSVYWYQQSLDQGLQFLIQYYNGEERAKGNILERFSAQQFPDLHSELNLSSLELGDSALYFCASSPKGGQGKGQYFGPGTRLLVL.

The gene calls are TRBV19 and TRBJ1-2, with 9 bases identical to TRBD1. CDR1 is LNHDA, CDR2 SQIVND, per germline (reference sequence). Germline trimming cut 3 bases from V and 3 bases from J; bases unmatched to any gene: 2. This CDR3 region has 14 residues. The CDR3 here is CASSIRTGDYGYTF. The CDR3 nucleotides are TGTGCCAGTAGTATTAGGACAGGGGACTATGGCTACACCTTC.

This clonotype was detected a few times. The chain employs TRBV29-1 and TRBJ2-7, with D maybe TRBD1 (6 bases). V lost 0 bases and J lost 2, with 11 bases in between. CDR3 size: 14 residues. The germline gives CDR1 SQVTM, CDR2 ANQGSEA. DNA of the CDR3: TGCAGCGTTGAAGATAGGAAGGGGGCCTACGAGCAGTACTTC. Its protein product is CSVEDRKGAYEQYF.

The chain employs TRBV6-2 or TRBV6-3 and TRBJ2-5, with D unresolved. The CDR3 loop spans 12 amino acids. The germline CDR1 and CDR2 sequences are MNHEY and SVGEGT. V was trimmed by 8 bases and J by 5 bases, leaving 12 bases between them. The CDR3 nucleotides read TGTGCCAGCCGCAGAGCGATGGAGACCCAGTACTTC. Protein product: CASRRAMETQYF.

CDR3 in amino acids: CATSAPAGGGRSDEQFF. The CDR3 DNA reads as TGTGCCACCAGTGCCCCAGCCGGCGGGGGGCGATCTGATGAGCAGTTCTTC. The chain has TRBV24-1 and TRBJ2-1, with 8 bases fitting TRBD2. Trimming removed 5 bases from V and 8 bases from J; junction bases left unmatched: 16. Looked up from germline, CDR1 is KGHDR and CDR2 is SFDVKD. This CDR3 has 17 residues.